A single sample is the source of the 18 T cell receptor beta chains below, sequenced in a study of shared clonotypes between healthy human individuals. Clones were read by immunoSEQ multiplex PCR, and TCRdb kept only the in-frame ones, dropping some. The sample shows about a million clones, about 80% of them seen only once. What was sequenced was memory CD4+ T cells sorted from blood. The subset denotes: CD45RA-negative fraction. The receptors were sampled from a man aged 18 to 30 in good health.

Notes on this clone: Different DNA sequences within this sample yield the same CDR3. The chain recombines TRBV5-1 with TRBJ1-5; D unresolved. CDR3 length: 13 residues. Germline V lookup: CDR1 SGHRS, CDR2 YFSETQ. The V end was cut by 0 bases, the J end by 5 bases, with 6 bases between. The CDR3 nucleotides read TGCGCCAGCAGCTTGGGTAGGGATCAGCCCCAGCATTTT. Encoded protein: CASSLGRDQPQHF.

On this clone itself: The sample holds other DNA sequences that translate to the same CDR3. This chain links TRBV5-1 with TRBJ2-7; perhaps D is TRBD1 or TRBD2 (5 bases each). From germline, CDR1 is SGHRS and CDR2 YFSETQ. The CDR3 is 15 amino acids. Trimming took 0 bases from V and 1 from J, leaving 11 bases between them. Written as DNA, the CDR3 is TGCGCCAGCAGCTTGGGCCCCGGGACGTCCTACGAGCAGTACTTC. Translated: CASSLGPGTSYEQYF.

This sequence joins TRBV19 and TRBJ2-3, with 9 nucleotides matching TRBD2. This CDR3 spans 15 amino acids. The germline V gene encodes CDR1 LNHDA and CDR2 SQIVND (reference sequence). With 5 bases clipped from V and 4 bases from J, the junction kept 7 bases outside the gene matches. In nucleotides, the CDR3 is TGTGCCAGTAGTGGACGTAGCGGGAGAGCAGATACGCAGTATTTT. Protein: CASSGRSGRADTQYF.

The sample holds a few counts of this clone. The gene calls are TRBV27 and TRBJ1-3; D not certain. Germline V gene lookup returns CDR1 MNHEY and CDR2 SMNVEV (reference sequence). The CDR3 contains 14 residues. V was clipped by 6 bases and J by 4 bases, with 13 bases between them. DNA of the CDR3: TGTGCCAGCAGCCCCTACAGTGTGGGAAACACCATATATTTT. This gives the protein CASSPYSVGNTIYF.

This clone has only one observation. J is TRBJ2-3 and V is TRBV7-2; TRBD2 aligns across 8 bases. Germline trimming cut 5 bases from V and 6 bases from J; bases unmatched to any gene: 13. Looked up from germline, CDR1 is SGHTA and CDR2 is FQGNSA. This CDR3 comprises 16 residues. The CDR3 nucleotides read TGTGCCAGCAGCCCAGGGCCCGGGAGGGGTACGGATACGCAGTATTTT. Protein product: CASSPGPGRGTDTQYF.

The chain uses TRBV5-1 and TRBJ1-4; 9 positions match TRBD1. From germline, CDR1 is SGHRS and CDR2 YFSETQ. The CDR3 sequence is 16 residues long. Unmatched junction bases numbered 12, after V lost 4 bases and J lost 8 bases. CDR3 nucleotide sequence: TGCGCCAGCAGCCTCGGGACAGGGAGGTTGCAAGAAAAACTGTTTTTT. Its protein product is CASSLGTGRLQEKLFF.

V is TRBV15 and J is TRBJ2-5; no firm D call. CDR1 and CDR2 (germline): LNHNV, YYDKDF (reference sequence). This CDR3 has 12 residues. Between the trimmed V and J ends, which lost 1 base and 5 bases, there was a span of 5 bases. CDR3 sequence reads: CATSRVAETQYF. The CDR3 DNA sequence: TGTGCCACCAGCAGAGTCGCGGAGACCCAGTACTTC.

J is TRBJ2-2 and V is TRBV2; D call uncertain. Germline values: CDR1 SNHLY, CDR2 FYNNEI. This CDR3 comprises 14 residues. The V gene lost 4 bases and the J gene lost 0 bases, with 6 bases spanning the gap. In DNA, the CDR3 is TGTGCCAGCAGTGTTAACCCGAACACCGGGGAGCTGTTTTTT. Translated, it gives CASSVNPNTGELFF.

The chain recombines TRBV19 with TRBJ2-5; 13 bases align to TRBD2. V gave up 3 bases and J gave up 5 bases; unmatched junction bases: 6. Germline CDR1 is LNHDA and CDR2 is SQIVND (reference sequence). This CDR3 comprises 16 residues. The CDR3 loop reads CASSITGLAGAETQYF. The DNA of the CDR3 is TGTGCCAGTAGTATTACCGGACTAGCGGGGGCGGAGACCCAGTACTTC.

The chain employs TRBV6-4 and TRBJ2-1, with D uncertain. V gave up 4 bases and J gave up 5 bases, with 18 bases separating them. The length of the CDR3 is 16 residues. CDR1 and CDR2 from the germline V gene are MRHNA and SNTAGT. Here the CDR3 reads CASSVDAIIRDNEQFF. The CDR3 DNA is TGTGCCAGCAGTGTGGACGCAATCATACGTGACAATGAGCAGTTCTTC.

The rearrangement uses TRBV9 and TRBJ2-2, with TRBD1 as a possible D gene (6 bases). This CDR3 comprises 17 residues. Germline CDR1 and CDR2: SGDLS and YYNGEE. V was shortened by 3 bases and J by 1 base, with 16 bases between the two germline ends. CDR3 bases: TGTGCCAGCAGCGGCCTCCACAAGGGACAGAACACCGGGGAGCTGTTTTTT. It yields the protein CASSGLHKGQNTGELFF.

A note on this clone: This sample includes further DNA sequences coding for the same CDR3. This chain links TRBV6-6 with TRBJ2-5; D uncertain. V shed 5 bases and J shed 3 bases, with 4 bases lying between them. The CDR3 has 11 residues. In germline, CDR1 is MNHNY, CDR2 SVGAGI (reference sequence). This CDR3 reads CASSAKETQYF. The DNA for the CDR3 is TGTGCCAGCAGTGCAAAAGAGACCCAGTACTTC.

The chain recombines TRBV2 with TRBJ1-1; no clear D gene. V dropped 4 bases and J dropped 1 base, with 10 bases sitting between them. The CDR3 is 14 residues long. CDR1 and CDR2 (germline): SNHLY, FYNNEI. The CDR3, as DNA: TGTGCCAGCAGTGCAGAGGTTGCGAACACTGAAGCTTTCTTT. Its translation is CASSAEVANTEAFF.

The chain uses TRBV5-1 and TRBJ2-5; 7 bases line up with TRBD1. J gave up 4 bases and V 3 bases, and 9 bases lay outside the gene matches. The germline V gene has CDR1 SGHRS and CDR2 YFSETQ. The CDR3 has 15 amino acids. CDR3 sequence (DNA): TGCGCCAGCAGCTCCGGGTCGGGACAGCCAGAGACCCAGTACTTC. It is translated as CASSSGSGQPETQYF. The full variable domain, completed using reference TRBV5-1 and TRBJ2-5, is KAGVTQTPRYLIKTRGQQVTLSCSPISGHRSVSWYQQTPGQGLQFLFEYFSETQRNKGNFPGRFSGRQFSNSRSEMNVSTLELGDSALYLCASSSGSGQPETQYFGPGTRLLVL.

This clone was observed many times. The V and J genes are TRBV5-4 and TRBJ1-2; D possibly corresponds to TRBD1 (6 bases). The V gene lost 2 bases and the J gene lost 3 bases, with 8 bases spanning the gap. From germline, CDR1 is SGHNT and CDR2 YYREEE (reference sequence). The CDR3 covers 13 residues. The CDR3 protein is CASSFRTDYGYTF. The CDR3 coding sequence is TGTGCCAGCAGCTTTAGGACAGACTATGGCTACACCTTC.

J is TRBJ2-1 and V is TRBV5-1; 9 bases agree with TRBD1. Germline CDR1 is SGHRS and CDR2 is YFSETQ. This CDR3 comprises 15 residues. The trim removed 3 bases at V and 7 bases at J, leaving 8 bases unmatched. The CDR3 DNA sequence: TGCGCCAGCAGCTCTACCGGGACAGGGCTAAATGAGCAGTTCTTC. Protein product: CASSSTGTGLNEQFF. Variable domain in full (rest from reference TRBV5-1 and TRBJ2-1): KAGVTQTPRYLIKTRGQQVTLSCSPISGHRSVSWYQQTPGQGLQFLFEYFSETQRNKGNFPGRFSGRQFSNSRSEMNVSTLELGDSALYLCASSSTGTGLNEQFFGPGTRLTVL.

The table lists this clone with a count of one. The CDR3 DNA follows: TGTGCCATCAGCTTTGGGCCGGCACTAGCGGGGGGATTTACGAGCACAGATACGCAGTATTTT. It yields the protein CAISFGPALAGGFTSTDTQYF. The V and J genes are TRBV10-3 and TRBJ2-3; 12 bases match TRBD2. The CDR3 covers 21 residues. CDR1 and CDR2 (germline): ENHRY, SYGVKD. V was clipped by 6 bases and J by 0 bases; unmatched bases: 19.

In this sample, this clone turned up a few times. Sequence at one end of the junction differs from germline and may be a read error. The chain has TRBV10-1 and TRBJ2-7, with a tentative D call TRBD1 (6 bases). CDR1 is WNHNN, CDR2 SYGVQD, per germline (reference sequence). This CDR3 has 11 residues. The CDR3 DNA reads TGCGCCGGCAGGGGCTCCTACGAGCAGTACTTC. It codes for CAGRGSYEQYF.